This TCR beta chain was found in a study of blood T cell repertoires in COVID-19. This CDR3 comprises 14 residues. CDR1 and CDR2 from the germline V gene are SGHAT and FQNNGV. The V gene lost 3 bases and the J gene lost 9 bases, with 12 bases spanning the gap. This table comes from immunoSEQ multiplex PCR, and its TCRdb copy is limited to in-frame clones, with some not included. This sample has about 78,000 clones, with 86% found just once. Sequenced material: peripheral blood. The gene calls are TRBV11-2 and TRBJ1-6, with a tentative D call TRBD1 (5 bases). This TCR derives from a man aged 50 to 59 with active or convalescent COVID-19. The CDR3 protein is CASSLAGRSSPLHF. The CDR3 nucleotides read TGTGCCAGCAGCTTGGCAGGGCGAAGTTCACCCCTCCACTTT.